This T cell receptor (beta chain) was recorded in a study of blood T cell repertoires in COVID-19 (dated by TCRdb to between 2020 and 2021). About the study as a whole: Samples from collaborators originated in the United States, Italy and Spain and spanned both the acute and convalescent phases of COVID-19. The material from the prospective study consisted of cDNA or gDNA derived from T cells, B-cell-depleted T cells, or PBMCs. Subjects who had been exposed to COVID-19, were actively infected with it, or had recovered from it provided the deeply sampled blood TCRbeta repertoires that made up the dataset. The repertoires were released in a freely available public database meant as a resource for research on the immune response to SARS-CoV-2. Samples were obtained from the ongoing ImmuneRACE study (first 160 participants) and from roughly 1,300 subjects provided by 6 global collaborators. Nearly every sample came with metadata listing a de-identified subject ID, COVID-19 status, age in years and sex. Where available, HLA class I and class II types were taken from metadata supplied by the sample provider and were not determined by assay-based typing.

TCRbeta CDR3 regions were amplified from genomic DNA using the immunoSEQ Assay, a bias-controlled multiplex PCR. As for how the authors treated the data: Within the assay, amplification of reference gene primers was used to estimate how many nucleated cells each sample contained. To quantify the absolute abundance of each unique TCRbeta CDR3 rearrangement, sequence reads were collapsed and filtered. For each sample, productive Simpson clonality was calculated as the square root of Simpson's diversity index across productive rearrangements. This is the immuneACCESS table as TCRdb keeps it, with only in-frame sequences that have V and J called. A part of the clones is gone; compared with another copy, unresolved V genes explain less than half, and the rest is unexplained. V, J and clone size are those of that table, while D and trimming were read from the DNA. The sample table records under 250,000 clones; around 83% of these occur just once. 8.5% to 10% of the sample comes from the top ten.

Whole blood was collected in K2EDTA tubes by collaborating institutions according to the institutions' own protocols. Collaborator samples were shipped for TCRbeta analysis as frozen whole blood, isolated PBMCs, or DNA extracted from either sample type. On this clone: The target of this receptor is not known. Base qualities are not provided; no much larger clone lies one nucleotide away.

Beyond this particular receptor, the publication reports: Clinical and demographic metadata were provided uncurated, with the amount varying by source and participant.

There are 17 amino acids in the CDR3, from cysteine to phenylalanine inclusive. Only the CDR3 DNA stays, 51 bases, in frame from base 1. The germline V gene yields SGHTS for CDR1 and YDEGEE for CDR2. Ends trimmed: V by 4 bases, J by 6 bases; bases unmatched to a gene: 11. What was sequenced was peripheral blood. The sequence links TRBV5-8 to TRBJ1-5; the junction holds 12 bases that match TRBD1. The sequence derives from a man aged 35 to 55 with active or convalescent COVID-19. Read as DNA, the sequence is TGTGCCAGCAGCCGCCTTGGGGGGACAGGGGGCGGTCAGCCCCAGCATTTT. It encodes CASSRLGGTGGGQPQHF.